Below, 19 T cell receptor beta chains from the same sample are listed, as sequenced in a study of cytomegalovirus exposure and HLA in healthy donors. The PCR employed 60 Vbeta primers together with 13 Jbeta primers. Profiled with immunoSEQ multiplex PCR; TCRdb holds only in-frame clones, not every one. This sample has roughly 160,000 clones; 79% occur once, and the top ten carry under 2.5%. The specimen was PBMCs. These receptors were collected from a man aged 35 to 55 in good health and CMV-seronegative.

The rearrangement uses TRBV19 and TRBJ2-2, with D hard to call. This CDR3 comprises 14 residues. Trimming stripped 7 bases from V and 0 bases from J, with 9 bases between. Per the germline V gene, CDR1 is LNHDA and CDR2 is SQIVND (reference sequence). DNA for the CDR3: TGTGCCAGTATTGCTAGGACGAACACCGGGGAGCTGTTTTTT. This encodes CASIARTNTGELFF.

This rearrangement joins TRBV10-1 to TRBJ2-2, with 9 bases aligning to TRBD2. Germline CDR1 reads WNHNN; CDR2 reads SYGVQD (reference sequence). The CDR3 length is 16 residues. V shed 10 bases and J 2 bases; nucleotides not matched to a gene: 11. CDR3 region: CAKTRELAGNTGELFF. The DNA of the CDR3 is TGCGCCAAAACTCGGGAGCTAGCGGGAAACACCGGGGAGCTGTTTTTT.

V usage is TRBV7-2 and J usage is TRBJ2-5; 8 bases align to TRBD2. This CDR3 contains 15 residues. CDR1 is SGHTA and CDR2 is FQGNSA in the germline V gene. J was trimmed by 4 bases and V by 3 bases; bases with no gene match: 7. CDR3 sequence (DNA): TGTGCCAGCAGCTTCATCGGGAGGGCCACAGAGACCCAGTACTTC. The encoded protein is CASSFIGRATETQYF.

The V and J genes are TRBV19 and TRBJ1-2; 7 bases fit TRBD1. The J segment lost 7 bases and the V segment lost 11 bases, leaving 10 bases of the junction unmatched. The germline V gene encodes CDR1 LNHDA and CDR2 SQIVND (reference sequence). This CDR3 is built from 12 residues. The CDR3 region has the DNA TGTGCCCACTCCGACAGGGTCGGTGGCTACACCTTC. It translates to CAHSDRVGGYTF.

The table lists this clone with a few counts. V and J are TRBV27 and TRBJ2-3; 10 bases fit TRBD2. J lost 5 bases, V lost 3 bases, and 5 bases had no gene match. Germline-derived CDR1 and CDR2 are MNHEY and SMNVEV (reference sequence). This CDR3 spans 15 amino acids. The CDR3 DNA reads as TGTGCCAGCAGTTTGTCTAGCGGGAGTCGAGATACGCAGTATTTT. Encoded protein: CASSLSSGSRDTQYF.

This chain joins TRBV11-1 and TRBJ2-5; possible D gene TRBD2, 5 bases. The germline CDR1 and CDR2 sequences are SGHAT and FQDESV (reference sequence). CDR3 size: 16 residues. Trimming stripped 5 bases from V and 6 bases from J, with 22 bases between. The CDR3 DNA reads TGTGCCAGCAGCGAGGACTCTAGGCGGAGAGTCCAGACCCAGTACTTC. It specifies CASSEDSRRRVQTQYF.

J is TRBJ1-5 and V is TRBV28; 7 positions agree with TRBD1. Germline V gene sequence: CDR1 MDHEN, CDR2 SYDVKM. This CDR3 contains 16 residues. V lost 1 base, J lost 11 bases, and 14 bases stayed unmatched. The CDR3 protein is CASSLFDDRVRQAQHF. CDR3 bases: TGTGCCAGCAGTTTATTTGACGACAGGGTACGCCAAGCCCAGCATTTT.

The chain links TRBV2 to TRBJ1-2, with TRBD1 matching 10 bases. Trimming at V came to 4 bases and at J to 5 bases, leaving 7 bases not matched to a gene. Germline V gene lookup returns CDR1 SNHLY and CDR2 FYNNEI. This CDR3 comprises 15 residues. The DNA for the CDR3 is TGTGCCAGCAGTGCCCGGGACAGGGGCAGATATGGCTACACCTTC. Translating it yields CASSARDRGRYGYTF.

This chain uses TRBV11-3 with TRBJ2-3, with D unresolved. Germline assignment: CDR1 SGHNT and CDR2 YENEEA. The CDR3 consists of 14 residues. V shed 1 base and J shed 6 bases, with 11 bases lying between them. The CDR3: CASSLGEITDTQYF. The CDR3 DNA sequence: TGTGCCAGCAGCTTAGGAGAGATAACGGATACGCAGTATTTT.

V and J are TRBV27 and TRBJ2-1; D ambiguous. CDR1 MNHEY and CDR2 SMNVEV come from the germline V gene (reference sequence). V was cut by 3 bases and J by 6 bases, with 9 bases left in between. The CDR3 consists of 13 residues. The CDR3 is CASSFQASNEQFF. CDR3 coding DNA: TGTGCCAGCAGTTTTCAGGCCAGCAATGAGCAGTTCTTC.

The rearrangement links TRBV18 to TRBJ2-7, with TRBD1 as a possible D gene (5 bases). CDR3 length: 15 amino acids. Looked up from germline, CDR1 is KGHSH and CDR2 is LQKENI. V lost 3 bases and J 0 bases, leaving 12 bases between the germline ends. The CDR3: CASSPTRASSYEQYF. The CDR3 DNA reads TGTGCCAGCTCACCTACCAGGGCAAGCTCCTACGAGCAGTACTTC.

The gene calls are TRBV5-1 and TRBJ2-2, with 7 bases identical to TRBD1. In germline, CDR1 is SGHRS, CDR2 YFSETQ. The CDR3 totals 15 residues. After removal of 5 bases from V and 4 bases from J, the junction contained 8 bases not matched to a gene. The CDR3 coding sequence is TGCGCCAGCAGGTTGACAGGGATTGCCACCGGGGAGCTGTTTTTT. Its protein is CASRLTGIATGELFF. Supplemented by reference TRBV5-1 and TRBJ2-2, the full variable domain reads KAGVTQTPRYLIKTRGQQVTLSCSPISGHRSVSWYQQTPGQGLQFLFEYFSETQRNKGNFPGRFSGRQFSNSRSEMNVSTLELGDSALYLCASRLTGIATGELFFGEGSRLTVL.

The chain employs TRBV2 and TRBJ2-3, with D possibly matching TRBD1 (6 bases). The CDR3 runs to 14 residues. Germline V gives CDR1 SNHLY, CDR2 FYNNEI. V dropped 10 bases and J dropped 5 bases, with 19 bases sitting between them. CDR3 coding DNA: TGTGCCACCTCGGCCAGGACAGCTATAGATACGCAGTATTTT. Encoded protein: CATSARTAIDTQYF.

This clone was detected once. The chain combines TRBV9 with TRBJ2-2, with TRBD1 matching over 9 bases. The germline V gene encodes CDR1 SGDLS and CDR2 YYNGEE. After removal of 4 bases from V and 7 bases from J, the junction contained 8 bases not matched to a gene. The CDR3 has 15 residues. The CDR3 bases are TGTGCCAGCAGCCAAAAGGGGACAGGGCTCGGGGAGCTGTTTTTT. As protein: CASSQKGTGLGELFF.

This clone appeared a single time. The V and J genes are TRBV19 and TRBJ2-1, with D perhaps TRBD1 (6 bases). Per the germline V gene, CDR1 is LNHDA and CDR2 is SQIVND (reference sequence). The V and J ends lost 6 bases and 0 bases respectively, with 18 bases between them. This CDR3 has 17 residues. The CDR3 DNA follows: TGTGCCAGTAGAACGACAGGCCCCGGTGACTCCTACAATGAGCAGTTCTTC. It encodes CASRTTGPGDSYNEQFF.

This clone came up a few times. The chain links TRBV5-6 to TRBJ2-1; no clear D. The CDR3 is made up of 12 amino acids. V was shortened by 2 bases and J by 10 bases, with 10 bases between the two germline ends. Germline V lookup: CDR1 SGHDT, CDR2 YYEEEE. The CDR3 region has the DNA TGTGCCAGCAGCTTAGCTGCCCGGGAGCAGTTCTTC. It translates to CASSLAAREQFF.

V is TRBV6-1 and J is TRBJ2-5, with D possibly TRBD2 on 7 matching bases. The CDR3 has 15 amino acids. V was pared by 8 bases and J by 5 bases, with 21 bases between. Per germline, CDR1 MNHNS and CDR2 SASEGT. The CDR3 sequence: CASAPVGGRGETQYF. The CDR3 coding sequence is TGTGCCAGCGCCCCGGTGGGGGGGCGCGGGGAGACCCAGTACTTC.

V and J are TRBV28 and TRBJ2-2; D is undetermined. The germline V gene encodes CDR1 MDHEN and CDR2 SYDVKM. This CDR3 contains 16 residues. Trimming shortened V by 4 bases and J by 2 bases, and 14 bases separated the two germline ends. CDR3 sequence: CASSSPPHFNTGELFF. Written as DNA, the CDR3 is TGTGCCAGCAGTTCCCCCCCTCACTTTAACACCGGGGAGCTGTTTTTT.

This chain uses TRBV5-1 with TRBJ2-5; D possibly corresponds to TRBD1 (5 bases). This CDR3 has 15 residues. Germline V gene lookup returns CDR1 SGHRS and CDR2 YFSETQ. The germline V and J ends were trimmed by 2 bases and 1 base, with 12 bases remaining between them. In nucleotides, the CDR3 is TGCGCCAGCAGCTTATTTGGCAGGGTCCAAGAGACCCAGTACTTC. This translates into CASSLFGRVQETQYF.